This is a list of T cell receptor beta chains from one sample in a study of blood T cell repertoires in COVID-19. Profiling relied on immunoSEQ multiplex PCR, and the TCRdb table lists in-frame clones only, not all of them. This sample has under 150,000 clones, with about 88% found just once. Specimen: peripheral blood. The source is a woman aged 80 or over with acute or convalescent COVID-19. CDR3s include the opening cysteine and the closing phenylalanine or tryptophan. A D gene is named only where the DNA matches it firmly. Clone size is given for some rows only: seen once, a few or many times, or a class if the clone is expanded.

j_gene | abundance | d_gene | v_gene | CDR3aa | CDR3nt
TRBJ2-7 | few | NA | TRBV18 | CASSPSVDTYEQYF | TGTGCCAGCTCACCAAGTGTGGACACCTACGAGCAGTACTTC
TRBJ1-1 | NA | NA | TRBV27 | CASSLTPTGGTEAFF | TGTGCCAGCAGTTTAACCCCTACCGGCGGCACTGAAGCTTTCTTT
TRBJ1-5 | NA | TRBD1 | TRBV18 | CASSPTGGQPQHF | TGTGCCAGCTCACCCACAGGGGGTCAGCCCCAGCATTTT
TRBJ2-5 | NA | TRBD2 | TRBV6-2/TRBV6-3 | CASSYGLAHQETQYF | TGTGCCAGCAGTTACGGACTAGCGCACCAAGAGACCCAGTACTTC
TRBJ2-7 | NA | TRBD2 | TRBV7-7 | CASSLDSGGSYEQYF | TGTGCCAGCAGCTTAGATTCGGGAGGGAGTTACGAGCAGTACTTC
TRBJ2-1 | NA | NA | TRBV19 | CASSIAGDTFNEQFF | TGTGCCAGTAGTATCGCCGGGGACACCTTCAATGAGCAGTTCTTC
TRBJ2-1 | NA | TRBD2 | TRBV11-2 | CASSFGLAGGNEQFF | TGTGCCAGCAGCTTCGGATTAGCGGGGGGCAATGAGCAGTTCTTC
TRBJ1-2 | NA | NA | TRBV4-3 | CASSQEPGSNYGYTF | TGCGCCAGCAGCCAAGAACCAGGGTCGAACTATGGCTACACCTTC
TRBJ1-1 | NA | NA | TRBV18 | CASSLDMNMNTEAFF | TGTGCCAGCTCACTTGACATGAATATGAACACTGAAGCTTTCTTT
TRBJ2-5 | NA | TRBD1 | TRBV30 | CAWSRTGEETQYF | TGTGCCTGGAGTAGGACAGGGGAAGAGACCCAGTACTTC
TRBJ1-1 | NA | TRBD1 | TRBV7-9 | CASIQLGQRNTEAFF | TGTGCCAGCATCCAGTTGGGACAGAGGAACACTGAAGCTTTCTTT
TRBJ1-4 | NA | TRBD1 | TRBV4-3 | CASSQGGQRNEKLFF | TGCGCCAGCAGCCAGGGGGGACAGAGGAATGAAAAACTGTTTTTT
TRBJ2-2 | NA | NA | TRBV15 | CATSRSLDRANTGELFF | TGTGCCACCAGCAGATCCCTCGACAGAGCGAACACCGGGGAGCTGTTTTTT
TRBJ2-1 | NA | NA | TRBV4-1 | CASSQDSLGYQGNYNEQFF | TGCGCCAGCAGCCAAGATAGTTTGGGGTATCAGGGGAACTACAATGAGCAGTTCTTC
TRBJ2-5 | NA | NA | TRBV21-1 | CASRTGTGKVETQYF | TGTGCCAGCAGGACCGGGACAGGGAAGGTCGAGACCCAGTACTTC
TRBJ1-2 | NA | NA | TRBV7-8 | CASSLVGWGKPLYGYTF | TGTGCCAGCAGCTTAGTTGGGTGGGGCAAGCCTCTCTATGGCTACACCTTC
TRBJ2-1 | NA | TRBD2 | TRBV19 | CASSIWLAGEQFF | TGTGCCAGTAGTATTTGGCTAGCGGGGGAGCAGTTCTTC
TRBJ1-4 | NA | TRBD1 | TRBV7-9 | CASSLARGQSNEKLFF | TGTGCCAGCAGCTTAGCCAGGGGGCAGTCTAATGAAAAACTGTTTTTT
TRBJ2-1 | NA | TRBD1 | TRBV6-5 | CASRDGQGVFEQFF | TGTGCCAGCCGGGACGGACAGGGGGTCTTTGAGCAGTTCTTC
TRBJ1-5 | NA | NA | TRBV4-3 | CASSQGTGINQPQHF | TGCGCCAGCAGCCAAGGAACAGGGATCAATCAGCCCCAGCATTTT
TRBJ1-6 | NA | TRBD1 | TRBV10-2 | CASSETRQGRTPLHF | TGCGCCAGCAGTGAGACGAGACAGGGTCGGACACCCCTCCACTTT
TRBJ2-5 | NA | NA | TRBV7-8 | CASSRGTHNTQETQYF | TGTGCCAGCAGCCGAGGGACTCACAATACTCAAGAGACCCAGTACTTC
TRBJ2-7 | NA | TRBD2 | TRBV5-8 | CASSPGGVGYEQYF | TGTGCCAGCAGCCCCGGGGGGGTTGGGTACGAGCAGTACTTC
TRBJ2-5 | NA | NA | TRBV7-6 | CASSLLFGLGTQYF | TGTGCCAGCAGCTTACTCTTCGGGTTGGGGACCCAGTACTTC
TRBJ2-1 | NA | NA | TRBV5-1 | CASSPETGGSYNEQFF | TGCGCCAGCAGCCCGGAGACAGGAGGATCCTACAATGAGCAGTTCTTC
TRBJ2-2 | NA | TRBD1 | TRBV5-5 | CASSWIDRVNTGELFF | TGTGCCAGCAGCTGGATCGACAGGGTAAACACCGGGGAGCTGTTTTTT
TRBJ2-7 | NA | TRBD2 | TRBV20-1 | CSASIGASGGARYEQYF | TGCAGTGCTAGTATTGGGGCTAGCGGGGGGGCCCGCTACGAGCAGTACTTC
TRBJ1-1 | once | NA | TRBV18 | CASRTAPRDTEAFF | TGTGCCAGCCGGACGGCTCCGAGGGACACTGAAGCTTTCTTT
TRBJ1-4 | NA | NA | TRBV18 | CASSPQGIREKLFF | TGTGCCAGCTCACCCCAGGGGATTCGTGAAAAACTGTTTTTT
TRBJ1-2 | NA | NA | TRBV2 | CASSTQGIYGYTF | TGTGCCAGCAGTACCCAGGGGATCTATGGCTACACCTTC
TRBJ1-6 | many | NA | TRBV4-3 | CASSQDDGALHF | TGCGCCAGCAGCCAGGATGACGGGGCCCTCCACTTT
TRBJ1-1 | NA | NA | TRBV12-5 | CASGPGGANTEAFF | TGTGCTAGTGGTCCTGGGGGCGCGAACACTGAAGCTTTCTTT
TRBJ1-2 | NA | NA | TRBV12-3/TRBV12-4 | CASSLAYGVGYTF | TGTGCCAGCAGTTTAGCGTACGGGGTTGGCTACACCTTC
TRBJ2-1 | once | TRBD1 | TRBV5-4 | CASSLGQGGDNEQFF | TGTGCCAGCAGCTTGGGACAGGGGGGCGACAATGAGCAGTTCTTC
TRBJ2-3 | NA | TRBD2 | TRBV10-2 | CASRLADTPTDTQYF | TGCGCCAGCAGGCTAGCGGACACACCCACAGATACGCAGTATTTT
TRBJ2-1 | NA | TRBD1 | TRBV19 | CASSIGTGGYNEQFF | TGTGCCAGTAGTATCGGGACAGGGGGCTACAATGAGCAGTTCTTC
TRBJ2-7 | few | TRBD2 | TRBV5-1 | CASTSSGGAYEQYF | TGCGCCAGCACAAGCTCGGGGGGAGCCTACGAGCAGTACTTC
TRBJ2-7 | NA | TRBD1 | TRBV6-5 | CASIPGTERYEQYF | TGTGCCAGCATTCCCGGGACAGAACGATACGAGCAGTACTTC
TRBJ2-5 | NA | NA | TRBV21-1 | CASSKAPPRVPCQETQYF | TGTGCCAGCAGCAAAGCACCCCCCAGGGTGCCTTGCCAAGAGACCCAGTACTTC
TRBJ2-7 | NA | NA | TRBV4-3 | CASSQFPRTPYEQYF | TGCGCCAGCAGCCAATTTCCGAGGACACCCTACGAGCAGTACTTC
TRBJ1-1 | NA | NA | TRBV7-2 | CASSLQGYTEAFF | TGTGCCAGCAGCTTACAGGGATACACTGAAGCTTTCTTT